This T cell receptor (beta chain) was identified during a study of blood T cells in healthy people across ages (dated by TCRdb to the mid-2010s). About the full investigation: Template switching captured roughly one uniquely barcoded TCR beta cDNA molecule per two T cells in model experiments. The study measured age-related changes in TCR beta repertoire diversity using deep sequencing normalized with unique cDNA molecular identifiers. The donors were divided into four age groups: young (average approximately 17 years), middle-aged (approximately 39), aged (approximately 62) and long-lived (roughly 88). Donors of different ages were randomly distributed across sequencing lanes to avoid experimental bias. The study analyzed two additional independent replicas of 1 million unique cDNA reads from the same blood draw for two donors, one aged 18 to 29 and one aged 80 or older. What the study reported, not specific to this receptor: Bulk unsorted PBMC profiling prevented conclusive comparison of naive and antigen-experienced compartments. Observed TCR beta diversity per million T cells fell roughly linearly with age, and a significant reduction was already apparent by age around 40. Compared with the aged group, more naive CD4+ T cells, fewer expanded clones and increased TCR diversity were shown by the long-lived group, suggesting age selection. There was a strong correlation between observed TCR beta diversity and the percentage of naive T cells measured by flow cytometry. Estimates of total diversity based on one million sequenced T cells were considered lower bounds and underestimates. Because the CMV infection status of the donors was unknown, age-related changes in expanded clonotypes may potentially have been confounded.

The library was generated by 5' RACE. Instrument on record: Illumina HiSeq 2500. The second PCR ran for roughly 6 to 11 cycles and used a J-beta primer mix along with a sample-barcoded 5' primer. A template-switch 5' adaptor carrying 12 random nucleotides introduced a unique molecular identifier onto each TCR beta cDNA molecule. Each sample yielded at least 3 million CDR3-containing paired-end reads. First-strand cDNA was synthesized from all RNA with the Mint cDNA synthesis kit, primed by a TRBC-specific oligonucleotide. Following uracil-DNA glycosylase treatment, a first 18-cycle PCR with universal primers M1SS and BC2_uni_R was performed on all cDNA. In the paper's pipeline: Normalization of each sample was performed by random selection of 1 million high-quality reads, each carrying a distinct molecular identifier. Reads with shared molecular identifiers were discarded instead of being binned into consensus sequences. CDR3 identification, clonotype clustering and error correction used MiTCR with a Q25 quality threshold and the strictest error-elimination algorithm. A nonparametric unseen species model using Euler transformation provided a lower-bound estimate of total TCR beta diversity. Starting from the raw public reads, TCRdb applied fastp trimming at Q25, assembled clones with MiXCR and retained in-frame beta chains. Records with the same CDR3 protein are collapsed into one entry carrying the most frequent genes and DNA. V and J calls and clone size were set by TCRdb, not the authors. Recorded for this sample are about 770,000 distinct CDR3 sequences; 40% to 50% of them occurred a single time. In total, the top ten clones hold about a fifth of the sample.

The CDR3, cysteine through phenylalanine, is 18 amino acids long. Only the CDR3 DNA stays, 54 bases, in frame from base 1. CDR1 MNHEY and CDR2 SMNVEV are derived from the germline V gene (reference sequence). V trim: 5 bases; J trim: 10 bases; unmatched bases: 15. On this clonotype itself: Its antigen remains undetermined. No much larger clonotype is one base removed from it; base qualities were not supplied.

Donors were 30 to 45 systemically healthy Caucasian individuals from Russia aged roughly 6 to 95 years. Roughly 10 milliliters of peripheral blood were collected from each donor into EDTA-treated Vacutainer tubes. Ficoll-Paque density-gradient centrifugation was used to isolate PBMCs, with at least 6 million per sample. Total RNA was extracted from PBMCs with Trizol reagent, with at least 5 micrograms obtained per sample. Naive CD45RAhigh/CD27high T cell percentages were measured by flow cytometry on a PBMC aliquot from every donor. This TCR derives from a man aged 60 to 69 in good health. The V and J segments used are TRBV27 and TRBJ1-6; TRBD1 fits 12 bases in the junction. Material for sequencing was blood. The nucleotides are TGTGCCAGCAGTAACGGACCGGGACAGGGGGCTTTTAAGTCACCCCTCCACTTT. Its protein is CASSNGPGQGAFKSPLHF.